The sequence of this T cell receptor beta chain was determined in a study of CXCR3-negative and CXCR3-positive naive CD8 T cells. Study-wide results and caveats: Diversity proved comparably high across both naive subsets and much lower in memory CD8+ cells.

CDR1 and CDR2 from the germline V gene are SQVTM and ANQGSEA. CDR3 size: 11 residues. The authors prepared UMI-labeled TRB cDNA libraries by 5' RACE. TCRdb processed the 5' RACE reads again and assigns one entry to each CDR3 protein, with no DNA. Seen in this sample are 150,000 or so distinct CDR3 sequences; the ten most common clones hold about 0.3%. Concerning this clonotype itself: The target antigen is unknown.

This clonotype was obtained from a human donor in good health. Some clones in this sample may be carry-over from other donors' samples. The sample consisted of naive CXCR3- CD8+ T cells from blood. Indicated subset: CD45RO-CCR7+CD27+CD95- naive CD8+ T cells lacking CXCR3 (TNR3-). This chain connects TRBV29-1 to TRBJ1-1. CDR3 sequence: CSVERNTEAFF.